This T cell receptor beta chain was observed in a study of T cell responses to AZD1222 COVID-19 vaccine. As for the study in general: Pooling was applied to second doses at about 4 or about 12 weeks.

V dropped 6 bases and J dropped 4 bases, with 21 bases sitting between them. This CDR3 comprises 16 residues. CDR1 is MNHEY and CDR2 is SMNVEV in the germline V gene (reference sequence). Repertoires were generated with immunoSEQ multiplex PCR, while TCRdb's copy carries only in-frame clones and drops some. This table has under 140,000 clones, about nine tenths appearing once. The chain joins TRBV27 to TRBJ1-2, with unresolved D. Sequenced here: peripheral blood, sampled on day 0 of AZD1222 vaccination. This TCR derives from an adult in good health. The CDR3 protein is CASRGHGHLGGYGYTF. The CDR3 nucleotides read TGTGCCAGCAGAGGTCACGGCCACCTGGGAGGCTATGGCTACACCTTC.